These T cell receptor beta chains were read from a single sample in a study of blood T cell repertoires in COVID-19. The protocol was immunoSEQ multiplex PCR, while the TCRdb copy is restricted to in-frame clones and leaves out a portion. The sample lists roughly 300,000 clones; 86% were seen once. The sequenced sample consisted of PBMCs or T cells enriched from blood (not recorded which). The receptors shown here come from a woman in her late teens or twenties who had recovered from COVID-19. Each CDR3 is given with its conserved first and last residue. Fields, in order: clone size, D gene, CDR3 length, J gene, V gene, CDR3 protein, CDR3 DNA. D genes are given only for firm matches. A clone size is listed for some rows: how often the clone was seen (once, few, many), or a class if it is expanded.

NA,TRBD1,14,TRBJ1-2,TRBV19,CATKSRTGHYGYTF,TGTGCCACCAAGTCAAGGACAGGCCACTATGGCTACACCTTC
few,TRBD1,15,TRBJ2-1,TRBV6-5,CASSLTGAGYNEQFF,TGTGCCAGCAGTCTAACAGGGGCCGGGTACAATGAGCAGTTCTTC
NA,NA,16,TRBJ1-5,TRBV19,CASSRLQGDSNQPQHF,TGTGCCAGTAGTCGTCTACAGGGAGATAGCAATCAGCCCCAGCATTTT
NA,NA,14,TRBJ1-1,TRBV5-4,CASSLDIEGTEAFF,TGTGCCAGCAGCTTGGATATTGAGGGCACTGAAGCTTTCTTT
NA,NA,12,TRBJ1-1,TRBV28,CASRVADTEAFF,TGTGCCAGCAGGGTAGCGGACACTGAAGCTTTCTTT
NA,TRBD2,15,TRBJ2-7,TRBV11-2,CASSQGTSAYYEQYF,TGTGCCAGCAGCCAAGGGACTAGCGCCTACTACGAGCAGTACTTC
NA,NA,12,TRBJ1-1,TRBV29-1,CSVGGANTEAFF,TGCAGCGTTGGTGGGGCTAACACTGAAGCTTTCTTT
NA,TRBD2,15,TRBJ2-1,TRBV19,CASSRPGGSYNEQFF,TGTGCCAGTAGTCGACCGGGGGGATCCTACAATGAGCAGTTCTTC
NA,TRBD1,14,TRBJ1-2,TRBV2,CASSVGQGPGGYTF,TGTGCCAGCAGTGTGGGACAGGGCCCCGGGGGCTACACCTTC
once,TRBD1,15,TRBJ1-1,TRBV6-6,CASSYRTGGNTEAFF,TGTGCCAGCAGTTACCGGACAGGGGGGAACACTGAAGCTTTCTTT
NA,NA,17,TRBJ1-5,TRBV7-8,CASSLRTVTLGNQPQHF,TGTGCCAGCAGCCTCCGGACAGTTACCTTGGGGAATCAGCCCCAGCATTTT
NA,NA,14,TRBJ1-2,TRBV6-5,CASTKSRVGYGYTF,TGTGCCAGCACCAAAAGCCGGGTGGGCTATGGCTACACCTTC